This record covers a single TCR beta chain. Source study methods: Reference gene primer amplification gave estimated nucleated cell counts. This table comes from immunoSEQ multiplex PCR, and its TCRdb copy is limited to in-frame clones, with some not included. The DNA was the basis for D and trimming; V, J and clone size are from that table. This table holds a few hundred thousand clones, about 82% found once. This entry belongs to a study of blood T cell repertoires in COVID-19. Study as a whole: The United States, Italy and Spain were the sources of the acute and convalescent COVID-19 samples. The analysed material was cDNA or gDNA that came from T cells, B-cell-depleted T cells, or PBMCs.

V shed 5 bases and J 10 bases; nucleotides not matched to a gene: 7. The V gene's germline CDR1 is SQVTM and CDR2 ANQGSEA. The length of the CDR3 is 11 residues. This receptor was identified in a woman aged 45 to 65 with acute or convalescent COVID-19. The sample consisted of peripheral blood. This chain joins TRBV29-1 and TRBJ1-1; TRBD1 agrees at 7 bases. The chain's CDR3 is CSVYRQGGAFF. The CDR3 DNA reads TGCAGCGTTTACCGCCAGGGGGGAGCTTTCTTT.